This T cell receptor (beta chain) was identified in a study of cytomegalovirus exposure and HLA in healthy donors. Study-level background: Inside one of the first data releases sat some 93 million unique TCRs taken from HLA-typed donors.

Whole-study results and caveats: An observed cluster of highly shared sequence variants was recorded as a likely sequencing artifact.

This CDR3 contains 15 residues. Per the germline V gene, CDR1 is LGHNA and CDR2 is YSLEER. V lost 4 bases to trimming and J lost 7 bases, with 19 bases between them. In its sample, this clone was seen a few times. The target antigen is unknown. Amplification used 60 Vbeta primers and 13 Jbeta primers. Method: immunoSEQ multiplex PCR; TCRdb's copy keeps in-frame clones and lacks some. The table lists 150,000 to 200,000 clones, around 80% of them singletons. The source of this sequence is a man aged 18 to 35 in good health and CMV-seronegative. Sample: PBMCs. The chain links TRBV4-3 to TRBJ1-2, with D possibly TRBD1 on 5 matching bases. The CDR3 region is CASSRETDSIRGYTF. The DNA of the CDR3 is TGCGCCAGCAGCCGAGAGACAGACTCAATACGTGGCTACACCTTC.